This T cell receptor beta chain was observed in a study of neoadjuvant anti-PD-1 for oral cavity cancer. This sample's time point: after neoadjuvant nivolumab, at surgical resection. TCRdb keeps only in-frame clones here, not all; method: immunoSEQ multiplex PCR. The sample has several thousand clones, roughly 60% seen once; the top ten hold 4.2%. Germline CDR1 reads SGHAT; CDR2 reads FQNNGV. The ends were cut back, 1 base at V and 0 bases at J, with 13 bases in the middle. CDR3 length equals 16 residues. Note on this clone: What it binds is unknown.

Study results and caveats: Higher pretreatment blood Treg/Th17 ratios correlated with higher pretreatment blood and lower post-treatment tumor TCRbeta clonality. Only a few patients per response group were TCR-analyzed; validation needed.

The specimen was PBMCs, collected after nivolumab (anti-PD-1) treatment. The clonotype was recovered from a person between 35 and 79 years old with oral cavity squamous cell carcinoma. V is TRBV11-2 and J is TRBJ2-7; D tentatively fits TRBD1 or TRBD2 (5 bases each). Written as DNA, the CDR3 is TGTGCCAGCAGCTTAGCCGCCGGGACGGGCTCCTACGAGCAGTACTTC. This codes for CASSLAAGTGSYEQYF.